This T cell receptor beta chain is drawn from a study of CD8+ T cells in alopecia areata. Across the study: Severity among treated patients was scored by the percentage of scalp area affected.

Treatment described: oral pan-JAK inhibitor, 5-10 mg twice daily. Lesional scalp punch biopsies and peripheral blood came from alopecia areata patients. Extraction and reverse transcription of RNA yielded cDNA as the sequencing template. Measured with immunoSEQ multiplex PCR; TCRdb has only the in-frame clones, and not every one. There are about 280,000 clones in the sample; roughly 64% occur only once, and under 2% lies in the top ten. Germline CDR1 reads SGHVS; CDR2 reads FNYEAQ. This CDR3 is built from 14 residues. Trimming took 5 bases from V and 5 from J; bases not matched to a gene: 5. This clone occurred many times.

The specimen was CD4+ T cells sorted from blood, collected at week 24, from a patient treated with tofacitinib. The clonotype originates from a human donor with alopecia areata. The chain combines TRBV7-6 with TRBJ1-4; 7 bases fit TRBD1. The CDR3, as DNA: TGTGCCAGCAGCGTAGGGACAGCGAATGAAAAACTGTTTTTT. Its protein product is CASSVGTANEKLFF.